This TCR beta chain was captured in a study of Ad26.COV2.S vaccination and SARS-CoV-2 variants. At the level of the study: Dosing was one shot or two shots 56 days apart.

The CDR3 spans 16 residues. Germline V CDR1 and CDR2: SGHNT, YYREEE (reference sequence). The junction had 10 bases not matched to a gene; V was cut back by 0 bases and J by 5 bases. Sequencing used immunoSEQ multiplex PCR; TCRdb keeps in-frame clones, though not all of them. The top ten clones hold about 3.5% of a sample with approximately 400,000 clones, approximately 84% of them seen once. Study findings and constraints: Vaccinees and placebo recipients showed similar non-spike TCR breadth.

The treatment is: roughly 20 received Ad26.COV2.S at low or high dose, single or two shots; 5 received placebo; per-sample allocation not given. Material that was analyzed had been drawn on day 63 after the first vaccine or placebo injection. Its platform was an Ad26 vector, and its expressed antigen was Wuhan-strain SARS-CoV-2 spike. Turning to this clone: Antigen specificity is unknown.

The chain recombines TRBV5-4 with TRBJ2-5, with TRBD2 identical over 7 bases. The TCR was taken from a person aged 18-60 years who received the Ad26.COV2.S COVID-19 vaccine or a placebo. The material was peripheral blood, obtained in a trial of Ad26.COV2.S vaccine versus placebo. In nucleotides, the CDR3 is TGTGCCAGCAGCTTGGTTCGCGCGGGAGAGGAGGAGACCCAGTACTTC. Protein: CASSLVRAGEEETQYF.